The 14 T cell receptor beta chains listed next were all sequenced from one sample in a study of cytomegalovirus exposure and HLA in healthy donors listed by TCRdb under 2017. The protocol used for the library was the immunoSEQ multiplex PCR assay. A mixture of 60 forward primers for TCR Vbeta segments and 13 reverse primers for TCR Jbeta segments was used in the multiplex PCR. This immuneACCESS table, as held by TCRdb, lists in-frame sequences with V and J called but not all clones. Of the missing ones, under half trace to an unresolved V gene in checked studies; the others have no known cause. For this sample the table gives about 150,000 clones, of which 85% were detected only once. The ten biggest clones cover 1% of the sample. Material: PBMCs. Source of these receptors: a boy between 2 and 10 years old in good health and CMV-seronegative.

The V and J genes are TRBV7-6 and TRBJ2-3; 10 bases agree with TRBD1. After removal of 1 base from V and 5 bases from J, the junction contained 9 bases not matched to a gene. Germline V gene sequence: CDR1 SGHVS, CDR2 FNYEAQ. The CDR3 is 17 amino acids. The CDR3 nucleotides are TGTGCCAGCAGCTTAGGAGGGACAGGGGCAATTCAAGATACGCAGTATTTT. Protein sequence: CASSLGGTGAIQDTQYF.

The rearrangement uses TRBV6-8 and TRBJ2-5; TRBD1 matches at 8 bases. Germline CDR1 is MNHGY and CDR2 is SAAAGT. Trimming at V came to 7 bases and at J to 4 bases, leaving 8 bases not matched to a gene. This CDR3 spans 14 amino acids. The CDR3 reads CASNRQGNGETQYF. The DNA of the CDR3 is TGTGCCAGCAATAGACAGGGGAACGGAGAGACCCAGTACTTC.

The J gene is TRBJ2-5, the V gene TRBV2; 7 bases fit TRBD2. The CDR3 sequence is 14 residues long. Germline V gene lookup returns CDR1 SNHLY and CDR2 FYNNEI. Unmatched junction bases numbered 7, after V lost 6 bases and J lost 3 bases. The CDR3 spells CASRVPLAEETQYF. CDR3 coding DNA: TGTGCCAGCAGGGTTCCCCTAGCGGAAGAGACCCAGTACTTC.

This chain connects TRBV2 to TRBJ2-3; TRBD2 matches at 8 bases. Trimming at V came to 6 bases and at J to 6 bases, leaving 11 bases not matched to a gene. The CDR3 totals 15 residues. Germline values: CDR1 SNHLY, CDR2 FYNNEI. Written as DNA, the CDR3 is TGTGCCAGCAGCCGGGAGGTTATAGCGGGGGATACGCAGTATTTT. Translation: CASSREVIAGDTQYF.

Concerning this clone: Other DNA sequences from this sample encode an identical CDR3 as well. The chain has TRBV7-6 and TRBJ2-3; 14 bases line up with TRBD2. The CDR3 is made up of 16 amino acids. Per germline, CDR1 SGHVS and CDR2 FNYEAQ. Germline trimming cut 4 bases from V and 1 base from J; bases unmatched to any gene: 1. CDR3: CASSSGLAGGTDTQYF. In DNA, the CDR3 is TGTGCCAGCAGCTCGGGACTAGCGGGGGGCACAGATACGCAGTATTTT. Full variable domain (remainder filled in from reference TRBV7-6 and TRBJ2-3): GAGVSQSPRYKVTKRGQDVALRCDPISGHVSLYWYRQALGQGPEFLTYFNYEAQQDKSGLPNDRFSAERPEGSISTLTIQRTEQRDSAMYRCASSSGLAGGTDTQYFGPGTRLTVL.

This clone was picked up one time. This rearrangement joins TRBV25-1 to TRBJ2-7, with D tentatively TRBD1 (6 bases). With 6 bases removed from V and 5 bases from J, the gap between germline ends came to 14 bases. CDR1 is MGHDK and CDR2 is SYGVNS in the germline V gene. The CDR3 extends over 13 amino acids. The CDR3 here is CASSQGLKNEQYF. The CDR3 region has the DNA TGTGCCAGCAGCCAGGGGCTCAAGAACGAGCAGTACTTC.

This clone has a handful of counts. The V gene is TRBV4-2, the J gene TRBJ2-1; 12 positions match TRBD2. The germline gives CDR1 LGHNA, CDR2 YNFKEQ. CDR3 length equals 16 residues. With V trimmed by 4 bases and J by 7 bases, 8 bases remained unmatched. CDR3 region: CASSRLAGDTGNEQFF. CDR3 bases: TGTGCCAGCAGCCGACTAGCGGGGGATACGGGGAATGAGCAGTTCTTC.

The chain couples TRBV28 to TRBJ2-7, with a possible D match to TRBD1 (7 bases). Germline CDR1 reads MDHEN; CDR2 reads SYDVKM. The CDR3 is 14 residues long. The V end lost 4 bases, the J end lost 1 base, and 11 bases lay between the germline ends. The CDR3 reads CASSWRDRSYEQYV. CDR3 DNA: TGTGCCAGCAGTTGGAGGGACAGATCCTACGAGCAGTACGTC.

The CDR3 DNA follows: TGCGCCAGCCAGAAACAGATAAACACCTACAATGAGCAGTTCTTC. Protein: CASQKQINTYNEQFF. V is TRBV5-1 and J is TRBJ2-1, with D uncertain. Per the germline V gene, CDR1 is SGHRS and CDR2 is YFSETQ. V shed 7 bases and J shed 2 bases, with 16 bases lying between them. This CDR3 has 15 amino acids.

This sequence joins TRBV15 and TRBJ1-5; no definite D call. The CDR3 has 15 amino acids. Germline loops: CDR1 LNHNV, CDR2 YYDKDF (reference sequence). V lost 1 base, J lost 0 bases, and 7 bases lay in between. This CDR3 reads CATSRGPDSNQPQHF. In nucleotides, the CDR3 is TGTGCCACCAGCAGAGGCCCAGATAGCAATCAGCCCCAGCATTTT.

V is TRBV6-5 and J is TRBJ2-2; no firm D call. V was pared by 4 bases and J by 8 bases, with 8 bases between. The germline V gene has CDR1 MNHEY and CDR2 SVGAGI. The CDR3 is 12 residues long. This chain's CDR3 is CASSLEAGELFF. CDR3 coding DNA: TGTGCCAGCAGTTTAGAGGCTGGGGAGCTGTTTTTT.

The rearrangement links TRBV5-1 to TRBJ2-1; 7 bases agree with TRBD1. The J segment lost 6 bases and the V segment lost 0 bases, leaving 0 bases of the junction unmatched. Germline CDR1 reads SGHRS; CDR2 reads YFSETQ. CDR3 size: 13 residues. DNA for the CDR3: TGCGCCAGCAGCTTGGCAGGGGGCAATGAGCAGTTCTTC. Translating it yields CASSLAGGNEQFF.

CDR3: CASSFYRGLTYEQYF. The CDR3 bases are TGTGCCAGCAGCTTTTACAGGGGTTTAACCTACGAGCAGTACTTC. The J gene is TRBJ2-7, the V gene TRBV11-1, with TRBD1 matching 7 bases. In germline, CDR1 is SGHAT, CDR2 FQDESV (reference sequence). The V gene end was trimmed by 3 bases and the J gene end by 2 bases; junction bases not matched to a gene: 7. This CDR3 contains 15 residues.

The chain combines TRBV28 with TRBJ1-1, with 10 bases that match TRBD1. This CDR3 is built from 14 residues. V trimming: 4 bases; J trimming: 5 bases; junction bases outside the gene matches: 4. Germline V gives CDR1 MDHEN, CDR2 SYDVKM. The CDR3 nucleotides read TGTGCCAGCAGTTGGACAGGGGGAGGGACTGAAGCTTTCTTT. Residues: CASSWTGGGTEAFF.